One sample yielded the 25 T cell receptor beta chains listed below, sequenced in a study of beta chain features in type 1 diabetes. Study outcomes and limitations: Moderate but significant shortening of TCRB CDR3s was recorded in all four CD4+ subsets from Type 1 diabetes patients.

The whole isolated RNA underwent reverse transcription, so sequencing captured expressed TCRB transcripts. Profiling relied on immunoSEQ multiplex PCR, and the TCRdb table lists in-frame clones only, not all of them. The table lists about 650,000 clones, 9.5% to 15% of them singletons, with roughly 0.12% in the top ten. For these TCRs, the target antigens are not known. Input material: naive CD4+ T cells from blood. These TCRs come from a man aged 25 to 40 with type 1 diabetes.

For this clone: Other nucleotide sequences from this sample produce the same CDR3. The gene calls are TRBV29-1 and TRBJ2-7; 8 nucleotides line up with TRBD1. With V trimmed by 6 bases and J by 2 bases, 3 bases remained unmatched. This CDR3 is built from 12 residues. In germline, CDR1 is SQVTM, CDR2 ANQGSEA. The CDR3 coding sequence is TGCAGCGTGGGACAGGATCCCTACGAGCAGTACTTC. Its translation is CSVGQDPYEQYF.

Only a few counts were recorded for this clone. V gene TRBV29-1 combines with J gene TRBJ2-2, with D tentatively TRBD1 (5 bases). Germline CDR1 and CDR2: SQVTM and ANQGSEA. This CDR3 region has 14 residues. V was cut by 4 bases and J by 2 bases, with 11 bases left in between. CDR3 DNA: TGCAGCGTTGTCAGGACAACTAACACCGGGGAGCTGTTTTTT. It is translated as CSVVRTTNTGELFF.

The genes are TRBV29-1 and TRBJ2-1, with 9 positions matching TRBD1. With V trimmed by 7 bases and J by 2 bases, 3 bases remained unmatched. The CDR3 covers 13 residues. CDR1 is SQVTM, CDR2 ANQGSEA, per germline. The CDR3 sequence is CSARDRAYNEQFF. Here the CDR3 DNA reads TGCAGCGCCCGGGACAGGGCCTACAATGAGCAGTTCTTC.

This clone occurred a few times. The CDR3 reads CSVGPGQGAPEQFF. The CDR3 DNA reads as TGCAGCGTTGGACCGGGACAGGGGGCCCCTGAGCAGTTCTTC. This sequence joins TRBV29-1 and TRBJ2-1; 12 bases map to TRBD1. This CDR3 comprises 14 residues. The V gene end was trimmed by 4 bases and the J gene end by 9 bases; junction bases not matched to a gene: 7. Per the germline V gene, CDR1 is SQVTM and CDR2 is ANQGSEA.

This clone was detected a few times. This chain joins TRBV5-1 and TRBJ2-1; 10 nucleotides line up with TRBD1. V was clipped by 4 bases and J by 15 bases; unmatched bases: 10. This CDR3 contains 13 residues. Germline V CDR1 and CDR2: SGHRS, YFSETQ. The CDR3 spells CASSPGQGLRGFF. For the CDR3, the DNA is TGCGCCAGCAGCCCGGGACAGGGGCTAAGGGGGTTCTTC.

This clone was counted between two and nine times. The CDR3 DNA reads TGCGCCAGCAGCCAATTCAGGGGAGGGAATCAGCCCCAGCATTTT. As protein: CASSQFRGGNQPQHF. The genes are TRBV4-3 and TRBJ1-5, with a weak D call TRBD1 (6 bases). This CDR3 has 15 residues. Germline CDR1 reads LGHNA; CDR2 reads YSLEER. Trimming took 2 bases from V and 4 from J, leaving 12 bases between them.

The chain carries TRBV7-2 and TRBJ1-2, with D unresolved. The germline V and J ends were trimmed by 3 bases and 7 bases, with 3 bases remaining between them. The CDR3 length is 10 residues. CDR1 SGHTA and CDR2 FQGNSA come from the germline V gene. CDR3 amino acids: CASSLVGYTF. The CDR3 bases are TGTGCCAGCAGCTTGGTTGGCTACACCTTC.

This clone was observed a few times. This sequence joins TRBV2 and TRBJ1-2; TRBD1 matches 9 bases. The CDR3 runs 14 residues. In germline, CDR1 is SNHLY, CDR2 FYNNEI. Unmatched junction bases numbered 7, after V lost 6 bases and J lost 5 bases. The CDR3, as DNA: TGTGCCAGCAGCCCCCGGGACAGGGTGTATGGCTACACCTTC. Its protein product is CASSPRDRVYGYTF.

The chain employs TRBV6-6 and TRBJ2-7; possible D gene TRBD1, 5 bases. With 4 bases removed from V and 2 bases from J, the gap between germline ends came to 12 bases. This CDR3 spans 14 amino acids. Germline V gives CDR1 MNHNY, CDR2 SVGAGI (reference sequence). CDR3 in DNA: TGTGCCAGCAGTTCCCTGACAGTTACCTACGAGCAGTACTTC. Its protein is CASSSLTVTYEQYF.

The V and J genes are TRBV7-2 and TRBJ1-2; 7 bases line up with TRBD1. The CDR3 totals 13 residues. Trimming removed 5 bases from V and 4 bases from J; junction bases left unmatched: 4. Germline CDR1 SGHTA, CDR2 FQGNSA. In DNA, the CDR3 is TGTGCCAGCAGCCCAGGGGGGGCCTATGGCTACACCTTC. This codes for CASSPGGAYGYTF.

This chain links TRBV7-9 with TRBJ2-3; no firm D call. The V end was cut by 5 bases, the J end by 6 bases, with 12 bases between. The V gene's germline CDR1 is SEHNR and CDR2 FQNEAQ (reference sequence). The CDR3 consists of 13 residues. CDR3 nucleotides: TGTGCCAGCAGCCTAAGCCAGCCCGATACGCAGTATTTT. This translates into CASSLSQPDTQYF.

DNA for the CDR3: TGTGCCAGCAAGGCGGAGAGCACCGGGGAGCTGTTTTTT. Protein sequence: CASKAESTGELFF. This chain uses TRBV2 with TRBJ2-2; no clear D. The V and J ends lost 7 bases and 4 bases respectively, with 10 bases between them. The CDR3 has 13 residues. Per germline, CDR1 SNHLY and CDR2 FYNNEI.

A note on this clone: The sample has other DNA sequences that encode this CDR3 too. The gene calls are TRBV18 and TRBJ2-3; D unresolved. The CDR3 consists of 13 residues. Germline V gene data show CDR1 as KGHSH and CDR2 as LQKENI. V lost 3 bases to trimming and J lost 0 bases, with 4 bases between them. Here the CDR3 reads CASSPLSTDTQYF. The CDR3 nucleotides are TGTGCCAGCTCACCCCTTAGCACAGATACGCAGTATTTT.

The CDR3 sequence is CASSPSGYYQETQYF. The DNA of the CDR3 is TGCGCCAGCAGCCCATCAGGGTACTACCAAGAGACCCAGTACTTC. The chain couples TRBV5-1 to TRBJ2-5, with D possibly TRBD1 on 5 matching bases. V lost 4 bases and J lost 0, with 13 bases in between. Germline V gene sequence: CDR1 SGHRS, CDR2 YFSETQ. This CDR3 spans 15 amino acids.

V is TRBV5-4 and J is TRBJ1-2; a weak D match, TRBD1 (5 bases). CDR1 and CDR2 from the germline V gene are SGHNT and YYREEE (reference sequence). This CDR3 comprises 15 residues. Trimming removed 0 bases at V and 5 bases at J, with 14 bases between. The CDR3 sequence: CASSLGSGWAYGYTF. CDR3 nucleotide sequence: TGTGCCAGCAGCTTGGGTTCAGGGTGGGCGTATGGCTACACCTTC. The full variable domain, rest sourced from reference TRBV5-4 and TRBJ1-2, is ETGVTQSPTHLIKTRGQQVTLRCSSQSGHNTVSWYQQALGQGPQFIFQYYREEENGRGNFPPRFSGLQFPNYSSELNVNALELDDSALYLCASSLGSGWAYGYTFGSGTRLTVV.

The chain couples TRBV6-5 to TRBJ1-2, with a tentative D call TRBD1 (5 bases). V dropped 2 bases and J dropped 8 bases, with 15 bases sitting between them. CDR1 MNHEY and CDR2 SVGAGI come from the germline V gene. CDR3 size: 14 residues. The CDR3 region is CASSYDSHFAGYTF. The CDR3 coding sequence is TGTGCCAGCAGTTACGACAGTCACTTCGCCGGCTACACCTTC.

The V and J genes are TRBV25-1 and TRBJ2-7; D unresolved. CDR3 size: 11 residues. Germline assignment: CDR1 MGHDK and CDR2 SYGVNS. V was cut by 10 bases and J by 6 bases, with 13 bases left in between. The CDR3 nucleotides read TGTGCCACCAACTTTTTGTTCGAGCAGTACTTC. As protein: CATNFLFEQYF.

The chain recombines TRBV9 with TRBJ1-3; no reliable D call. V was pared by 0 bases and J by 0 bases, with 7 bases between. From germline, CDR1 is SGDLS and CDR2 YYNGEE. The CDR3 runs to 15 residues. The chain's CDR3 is CASSVDPYSGNTIYF. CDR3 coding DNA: TGTGCCAGCAGCGTAGATCCATACTCTGGAAACACCATATATTTT.

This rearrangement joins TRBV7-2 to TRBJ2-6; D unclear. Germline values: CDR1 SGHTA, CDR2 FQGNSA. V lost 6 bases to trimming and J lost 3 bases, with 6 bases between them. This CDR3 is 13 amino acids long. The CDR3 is CASSTRGANVLTF. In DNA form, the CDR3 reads TGTGCCAGCAGTACACGTGGGGCCAACGTCCTGACTTTC.

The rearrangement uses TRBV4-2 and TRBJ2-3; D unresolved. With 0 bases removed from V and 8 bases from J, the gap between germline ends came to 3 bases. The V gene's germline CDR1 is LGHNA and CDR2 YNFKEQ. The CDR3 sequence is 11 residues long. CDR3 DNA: TGTGCCAGCAGCCAAGAGGTTACGCAGTATTTT. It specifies CASSQEVTQYF.

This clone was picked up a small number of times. The CDR3 DNA reads TGTGCCAGCAGCTTAAAGACTAGAGGGTCAGATACGCAGTATTTT. Translating it yields CASSLKTRGSDTQYF. The J gene is TRBJ2-3, the V gene TRBV7-2, with TRBD2 as a possible D gene (6 bases). The germline gives CDR1 SGHTA, CDR2 FQGNSA. Trimming removed 2 bases at V and 4 bases at J, with 13 bases between. This CDR3 comprises 15 residues.

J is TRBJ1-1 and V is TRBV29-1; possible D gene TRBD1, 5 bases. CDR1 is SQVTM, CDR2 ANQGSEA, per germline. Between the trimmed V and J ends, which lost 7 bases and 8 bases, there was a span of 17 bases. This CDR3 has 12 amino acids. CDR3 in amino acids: CSALGGGSEAFF. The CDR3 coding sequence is TGCAGCGCCCTCGGCGGGGGGTCAGAAGCTTTCTTT.

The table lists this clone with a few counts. CDR3 sequence (DNA): TGCAGCGTTGAAGGCGCGGCAGGGGGGGAGACCCAGTACTTC. This codes for CSVEGAAGGETQYF. This chain links TRBV29-1 with TRBJ2-5; the D gene is possibly TRBD1 (7 bases). V was cut by 1 base and J by 5 bases, with 14 bases left in between. Germline CDR1 is SQVTM and CDR2 is ANQGSEA. This CDR3 spans 14 amino acids.

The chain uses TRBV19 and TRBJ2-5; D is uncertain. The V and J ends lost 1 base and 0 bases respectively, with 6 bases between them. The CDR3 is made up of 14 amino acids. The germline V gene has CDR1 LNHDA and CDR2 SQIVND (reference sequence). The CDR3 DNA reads TGTGCCAGTAGTATAGGAGTTTACCAAGAGACCCAGTACTTC. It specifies CASSIGVYQETQYF.

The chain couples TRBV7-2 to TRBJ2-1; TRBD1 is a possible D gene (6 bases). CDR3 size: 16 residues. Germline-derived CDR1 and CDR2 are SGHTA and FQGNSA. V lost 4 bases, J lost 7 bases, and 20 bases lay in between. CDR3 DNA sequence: TGTGCCAGCAGCTCGATGGGACACTCAAATCTTAATGAGCAGTTCTTC. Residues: CASSSMGHSNLNEQFF.